This TCR beta chain was documented in a study of beta chain features in type 1 diabetes. Study-level information: Age, gender and cell yields were alike across patients and healthy donors.

Germline-derived CDR1 and CDR2 are SGHNT and YYREEE (reference sequence). The CDR3 consists of 15 residues. Trimming took 4 bases from V and 3 from J; bases not matched to a gene: 5. Cell sorting via CD45RO/CCR7/CD25/CD127/CD95/CD27 was performed to obtain CD4+ naive, central memory, regulatory and stem cell-like memory cells. Purities in excess of 95% were seen in all sorted populations. Study-wide findings and caveats: PCR might favor shorter templates, equally in patients and controls.

Expressed TCRB transcripts were sequenced, since all the RNA that had been isolated was reverse transcribed. Produced via immunoSEQ multiplex PCR; TCRdb's table is partial and in-frame only. Among 150,000 to 190,000 clones listed, around 8% were seen once. On this clone itself: Its antigen is not identified.

The chain employs TRBV5-4 and TRBJ1-4; 8 bases agree with TRBD1. The TCR originated in a young man in good health. Sequencing was performed on central memory CD4+ T cells from blood. Here the CDR3 reads CASSRPGQANEKLFF. The CDR3 DNA is TGTGCCAGCAGCCGACCGGGACAGGCTAATGAAAAACTGTTTTTT. The full variable domain, completed using reference TRBV5-4 and TRBJ1-4, is ETGVTQSPTHLIKTRGQQVTLRCSSQSGHNTVSWYQQALGQGPQFIFQYYREEENGRGNFPPRFSGLQFPNYSSELNVNALELDDSALYLCASSRPGQANEKLFFGSGTQLSVL.